One and the same sample provided the 30 T cell receptor beta chains below, sequenced in a study of metastatic and nonmetastatic thyroid tumors. No patient received treatment before thyroid surgery. TCRdb re-called the PCR reads via MiXCR. The table records 30,000 to 35,000 clones, 29% of them present only once. Sequenced material: blood. These receptors were collected from a female donor with papillary thyroid cancer or a benign thyroid nodule (not recorded which). Some clones in this sample may be carry-over from other donors' samples.

The chain uses TRBV30 and TRBJ2-5, with 9 positions matching TRBD2. The germline CDR1 and CDR2 sequences are GTSNPN and SVGIG (reference sequence). J was trimmed by 5 bases and V by 4 bases; bases with no gene match: 14. CDR3 length: 16 amino acids. The CDR3 spells CAWKQNGLAGRETQYF. The CDR3 DNA is TGTGCCTGGAAGCAAAACGGGCTAGCGGGAAGGGAGACCCAGTACTTC.

This clone was found many times. J is TRBJ2-5 and V is TRBV5-4; unclear D gene. The ends were cut back, 3 bases at V and 0 bases at J, with 6 bases in the middle. Germline V gene lookup returns CDR1 SGHNT and CDR2 YYREEE (reference sequence). The CDR3 covers 13 residues. Written as DNA, the CDR3 is TGTGCCAGCAGCTCCCCGTACCAAGAGACCCAGTACTTC. Translating gives CASSSPYQETQYF. Complete variable domain (other parts from reference TRBV5-4 and TRBJ2-5): ETGVTQSPTHLIKTRGQQVTLRCSSQSGHNTVSWYQQALGQGPQFIFQYYREEENGRGNFPPRFSGLQFPNYSSELNVNALELDDSALYLCASSSPYQETQYFGPGTRLLVL.

This clone was counted at least ten times. The V gene is TRBV7-9, the J gene TRBJ2-1; the D gene is possibly TRBD2 (6 bases). Germline V gene sequence: CDR1 SEHNR, CDR2 FQNEAQ (reference sequence). The CDR3 length is 14 residues. V was cut by 3 bases and J by 9 bases, with 15 bases left in between. The CDR3 protein is CASSLQTSFVEQFF. DNA for the CDR3: TGTGCCAGCAGCTTGCAGACTAGTTTCGTTGAGCAGTTCTTC.

This clone showed up many times. The V and J genes are TRBV10-2 and TRBJ2-3, with 8 positions matching TRBD2. The CDR3 is 15 amino acids. V trimming: 5 bases; J trimming: 2 bases; junction bases outside the gene matches: 6. Germline values: CDR1 WSHSY, CDR2 SAAADI. Written as DNA, the CDR3 is TGCGCCAGCAGTAGGCGGGGGGAGGACACAGATACGCAGTATTTT. Translated, it gives CASSRRGEDTDTQYF.

This clone was seen a few times. The chain couples TRBV6-5 to TRBJ2-2, with TRBD2 as a possible D gene (6 bases). Germline CDR1 reads MNHEY; CDR2 reads SVGAGI. The V end was cut by 2 bases, the J end by 6 bases, with 10 bases between. This CDR3 region has 14 residues. Here the CDR3 DNA reads TGTGCCAGCAGTTACGTTTCGGGAGCCGGGGAGCTGTTTTTT. Translating gives CASSYVSGAGELFF.

This clone occurred a few times. The chain recombines TRBV28 with TRBJ1-2; D unclear. The length of the CDR3 is 11 residues. The germline V gene encodes CDR1 MDHEN and CDR2 SYDVKM. V lost 8 bases and J 2 bases, leaving 6 bases between the germline ends. The CDR3 protein is CASAGNYGYTF. The CDR3 DNA follows: TGTGCCAGCGCCGGGAACTATGGCTACACCTTC.

This clone was seen many times. This CDR3 reads CASSDSSTTQYF. The CDR3, as DNA: TGTGCCAGCAGCGACTCTAGCACAACGCAGTATTTT. The chain links TRBV7-9 to TRBJ2-3, with D maybe TRBD2 (5 bases). The CDR3 covers 12 residues. Germline V gene lookup returns CDR1 SEHNR and CDR2 FQNEAQ (reference sequence). The ends were cut back, 5 bases at V and 9 bases at J, with 12 bases in the middle.

The chain combines TRBV11-2 with TRBJ2-7, with D hard to call. The germline V and J ends were trimmed by 1 base and 1 base, with 11 bases remaining between them. The CDR3 totals 15 residues. Looked up from germline, CDR1 is SGHAT and CDR2 is FQNNGV. CDR3 amino acids: CASSLATVLSYEQYF. In DNA, the CDR3 is TGTGCCAGCAGCTTAGCAACAGTCCTTTCCTACGAGCAGTACTTC.

This clone was picked up many times. The genes are TRBV19 and TRBJ2-6, with D perhaps TRBD1 (6 bases). V lost 3 bases and J lost 0, with 9 bases in between. The germline gives CDR1 LNHDA, CDR2 SQIVND (reference sequence). CDR3 size: 16 residues. The chain's CDR3 is CASSIYRASGANVLTF. The CDR3 DNA reads as TGTGCCAGTAGTATTTACAGGGCCTCTGGGGCCAACGTCCTGACTTTC.

There are many counts of this clone. The CDR3 nucleotides read TGCGCCAGCAGCTTAGGACAGGGGGGAGAGACCCAGTACTTC. Translated: CASSLGQGGETQYF. The rearrangement links TRBV5-1 to TRBJ2-5, with 10 bases fitting TRBD1. Germline V gives CDR1 SGHRS, CDR2 YFSETQ. The CDR3 extends over 14 amino acids. Losses at the gene ends were 2 bases for V and 4 bases for J; bases not matched to a gene: 2.

This chain links TRBV18 with TRBJ1-3; D is ambiguous. V lost 3 bases, J lost 4 bases, and 16 bases lay in between. Per the germline V gene, CDR1 is KGHSH and CDR2 is LQKENI. The CDR3 sequence is 16 residues long. CDR3 loop: CASSPRPFWSGNTIYF. For the CDR3, the DNA is TGTGCCAGCTCACCTCGTCCCTTCTGGTCCGGAAACACCATATATTTT.

This clone appeared many times. The chain combines TRBV5-4 with TRBJ2-7; D uncertain. In germline, CDR1 is SGHNT, CDR2 YYREEE (reference sequence). The CDR3 is 13 amino acids. The V gene lost 0 bases and the J gene lost 3 bases, with 7 bases spanning the gap. CDR3 DNA sequence: TGTGCCAGCAGCTTGGGGGGTGGCTACGAGCAGTACTTC. This encodes CASSLGGGYEQYF.

V is TRBV28 and J is TRBJ2-7; 7 bases map to TRBD1. The CDR3 has 14 amino acids. V lost 7 bases and J lost 4; bases outside the gene matches: 10. Germline V gene lookup returns CDR1 MDHEN and CDR2 SYDVKM. CDR3 coding DNA: TGTGCCAGCACCTCCGTGACAGGGCAATACGAGCAGTACTTC. Translating gives CASTSVTGQYEQYF.

This clone was counted ten times or more. This chain joins TRBV27 and TRBJ1-5, with unresolved D. Germline CDR1 is MNHEY and CDR2 is SMNVEV (reference sequence). The V end was cut by 3 bases, the J end by 7 bases, with 7 bases between. CDR3 length: 12 amino acids. CDR3 nucleotide sequence: TGTGCCAGCAGTTTTGGAACCCAGCCCCAGCATTTT. Translated: CASSFGTQPQHF.

CDR3 in amino acids: CASSLEITGGDYEQYF. Here the CDR3 DNA reads TGTGCCAGCAGCTTAGAAATCACAGGGGGTGACTACGAGCAGTACTTC. The chain recombines TRBV11-1 with TRBJ2-7; 8 bases agree with TRBD1. Germline V CDR1 and CDR2: SGHAT, FQDESV (reference sequence). J lost 3 bases, V lost 1 base, and 8 bases had no gene match. The CDR3 spans 16 residues.

This clone showed up just a few times. The rearrangement uses TRBV6-1 and TRBJ1-2; a possible D gene is TRBD1 (6 bases). Trimming removed 8 bases at V and 3 bases at J, with 10 bases between. The CDR3 sequence is 12 residues long. Germline CDR1 is MNHNS and CDR2 is SASEGT. CDR3 DNA: TGTGCCAGCGGGGGGCCCCACTATGGCTACACCTTC. Its translation: CASGGPHYGYTF.

V and J are TRBV20-1 and TRBJ1-6, with D unclear. CDR3 length: 12 residues. Trimming took off 3 bases at V and 7 bases at J, with 7 bases between the two ends. From germline, CDR1 is DFQATT and CDR2 SNEGSKA (reference sequence). The CDR3 loop is CSASARNSPLHF. For the CDR3, the DNA is TGCAGTGCTAGTGCCAGAAATTCACCCCTCCACTTT.

On this clone: The junction departs from the called germline gene at one end, perhaps through a read error. This chain links TRBV6-2 or TRBV6-3 with TRBJ1-2, with unresolved D. The CDR3 length is 13 residues. The germline V gene has CDR1 MNHEY and CDR2 SVGEGT. The CDR3 protein is CASIYSYRQCYTF. CDR3 DNA: TGTGCCAGCATTTACTCGTACAGACAATGCTACACCTTC.

CDR3 sequence reads: CASSPRGRTAGNTIYF. DNA for the CDR3: TGTGCCAGCTCACCCAGGGGACGCACCGCAGGGAACACCATATATTTT. The chain joins TRBV18 to TRBJ1-3; D might be TRBD1 (6 bases). V was pared by 3 bases and J by 7 bases, with 19 bases between. CDR1 is KGHSH, CDR2 LQKENI, per germline. The CDR3 consists of 16 residues.

This clone turned up a few times. The gene calls are TRBV15 and TRBJ2-3; 8 positions match TRBD2. V trimming: 10 bases; J trimming: 5 bases; junction bases outside the gene matches: 14. Germline assignment: CDR1 LNHNV and CDR2 YYDKDF (reference sequence). This CDR3 has 15 residues. DNA of the CDR3: TGTGCCAGCAGTGCGTCTAGCGGGCAGGGAGATACGCAGTATTTT. Its translation: CASSASSGQGDTQYF.

This clone was observed many times. The identical CDR3 is also encoded by other nucleotide sequences in the sample. The chain recombines TRBV6-1 with TRBJ2-2; D ambiguous. This CDR3 has 16 amino acids. Germline CDR1 and CDR2: MNHNS and SASEGT. V was cut by 2 bases and J by 4 bases, with 14 bases left in between. CDR3 sequence reads: CASSESRSASTGELFF. The CDR3 DNA sequence: TGTGCCAGCAGTGAATCGAGGTCAGCCTCCACCGGGGAGCTGTTTTTT.

This clone was recorded at least ten times. J is TRBJ2-5 and V is TRBV2; D possibly corresponds to TRBD2 (6 bases). This CDR3 is built from 13 residues. The germline gives CDR1 SNHLY, CDR2 FYNNEI. V gave up 8 bases and J gave up 2 bases, with 12 bases separating them. Here the CDR3 DNA reads TGTGCCAGCTGGGAGGTAGGGCAAGAGACCCAGTACTTC. Translated, it gives CASWEVGQETQYF.

V is TRBV24-1 and J is TRBJ2-5; D ambiguous. The germline CDR1 and CDR2 sequences are KGHDR and SFDVKD. The V gene lost 3 bases and the J gene lost 4 bases, with 17 bases spanning the gap. CDR3 length equals 16 residues. The CDR3 DNA follows: TGTGCCACCAGTGATGGGCCTTGGGTGGGAAGAGAGACCCAGTACTTC. This sequence encodes CATSDGPWVGRETQYF.

The chain has TRBV7-8 and TRBJ1-1; no clear D gene. Germline values: CDR1 SGHVS, CDR2 FQNEAQ. The CDR3 spans 13 residues. The ends were cut back, 1 base at V and 3 bases at J, with 6 bases in the middle. CDR3 DNA sequence: TGTGCCAGCAGCTTAGGGTCGGACACTGAAGCTTTCTTT. Protein product: CASSLGSDTEAFF.

This clone was picked up many times. This chain joins TRBV18 and TRBJ1-1, with 7 bases aligning to TRBD1. CDR1 is KGHSH and CDR2 is LQKENI in the germline V gene. CDR3 length: 16 residues. The junction had 7 bases not matched to a gene; V was cut back by 3 bases and J by 0 bases. CDR3 protein: CASSPPIGQVNTEAFF. In nucleotides, the CDR3 is TGTGCCAGCTCACCCCCCATCGGACAGGTGAACACTGAAGCTTTCTTT. Full variable domain (missing parts from reference TRBV18 and TRBJ1-1): NAGVMQNPRHLVRRRGQEARLRCSPMKGHSHVYWYRQLPEEGLKFMVYLQKENIIDESGMPKERFSAEFPKEGPSILRIQQVVRGDSAAYFCASSPPIGQVNTEAFFGQGTRLTVV.

In its sample, this clone was seen many times. The chain couples TRBV7-3 to TRBJ2-5; no clear D gene. Germline lookup yields CDR1 SGHTA and CDR2 FQGTGA. This CDR3 spans 12 amino acids. Trimming took off 5 bases at V and 7 bases at J, with 11 bases between the two ends. DNA of the CDR3: TGTGCCAGCAGCGCAGACGAAAGGACCCAGTACTTC. Amino acid sequence: CASSADERTQYF.

The chain recombines TRBV18 with TRBJ1-2; D remains ambiguous. V was pared by 2 bases and J by 5 bases, with 3 bases between. The length of the CDR3 is 11 residues. CDR1 and CDR2 (germline): KGHSH, LQKENI. The CDR3 DNA reads TGTGCCAGCTCACCAGGGTATGGCTACACCTTC. It is translated as CASSPGYGYTF.

The chain employs TRBV18 and TRBJ2-5, with D possibly matching TRBD2 (6 bases). The CDR3 totals 16 residues. Trimming took off 1 base at V and 8 bases at J, with 20 bases between the two ends. CDR1 KGHSH and CDR2 LQKENI come from the germline V gene. The CDR3 DNA reads TGTGCCAGCTCACCACGTTCTGGGAGGCCGGATGAAACCCAGTACTTC. It translates to CASSPRSGRPDETQYF.

This clone has ten or more counts. This may come from a read error, since a much larger clone is one base off. The chain combines TRBV20-1 with TRBJ1-2; no clear D gene. Germline V lookup: CDR1 DFQATT, CDR2 SNEGSKA (reference sequence). The CDR3 consists of 14 residues. CDR3 bases: TGCAGGGCCCCCCCCCCACGGGGTTGGGGTGGCTACACCTTC. Amino acid sequence: CRAPPPRGWGGYTF.

A few counts support this clone. The V gene is TRBV27, the J gene TRBJ1-5; D uncertain. The CDR3 loop spans 16 amino acids. The V gene lost 8 bases and the J gene lost 2 bases, with 19 bases spanning the gap. The germline V gene encodes CDR1 MNHEY and CDR2 SMNVEV (reference sequence). CDR3 sequence: CASPNGRPGGNQPQHF. CDR3 nucleotide sequence: TGTGCCAGCCCTAATGGACGACCGGGAGGCAATCAGCCCCAGCATTTT.